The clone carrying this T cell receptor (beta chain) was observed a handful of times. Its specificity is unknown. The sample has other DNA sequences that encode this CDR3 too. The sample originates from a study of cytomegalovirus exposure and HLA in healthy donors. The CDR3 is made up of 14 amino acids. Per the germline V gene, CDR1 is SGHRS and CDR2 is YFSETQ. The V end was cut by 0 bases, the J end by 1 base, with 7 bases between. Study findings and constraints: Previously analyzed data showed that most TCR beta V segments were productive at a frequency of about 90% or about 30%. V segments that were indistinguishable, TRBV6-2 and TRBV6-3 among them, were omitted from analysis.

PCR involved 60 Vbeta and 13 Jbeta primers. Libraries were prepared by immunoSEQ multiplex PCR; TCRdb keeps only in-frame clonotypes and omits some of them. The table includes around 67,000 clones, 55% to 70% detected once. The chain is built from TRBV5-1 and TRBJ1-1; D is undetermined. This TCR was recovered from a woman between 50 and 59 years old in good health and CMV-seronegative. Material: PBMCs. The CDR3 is CASSLGQTNTEAFF. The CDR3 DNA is TGCGCCAGCAGCTTGGGACAAACGAACACTGAAGCTTTCTTT. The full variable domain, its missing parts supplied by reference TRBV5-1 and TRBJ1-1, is KAGVTQTPRYLIKTRGQQVTLSCSPISGHRSVSWYQQTPGQGLQFLFEYFSETQRNKGNFPGRFSGRQFSNSRSEMNVSTLELGDSALYLCASSLGQTNTEAFFGQGTRLTVV.